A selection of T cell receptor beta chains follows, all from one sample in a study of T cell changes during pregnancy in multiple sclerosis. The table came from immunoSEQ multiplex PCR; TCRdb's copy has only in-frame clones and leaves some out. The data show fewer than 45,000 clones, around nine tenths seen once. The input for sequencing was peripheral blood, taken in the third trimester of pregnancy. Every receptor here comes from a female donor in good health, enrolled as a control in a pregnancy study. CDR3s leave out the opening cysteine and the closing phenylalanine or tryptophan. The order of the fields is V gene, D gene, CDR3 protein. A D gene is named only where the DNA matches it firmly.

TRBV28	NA	ASSLSRGNGYT
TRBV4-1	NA	ASSQALRDTQAF
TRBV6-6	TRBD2	ASSAGLAGGQETQY
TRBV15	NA	ATSRDTLGRGAYGYT
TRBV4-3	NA	ASSQDPGEHYNEQF
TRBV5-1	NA	ASSRRGSTEAF
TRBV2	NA	ASSELGREAAF
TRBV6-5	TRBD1	ASSSDDRGRKGQY
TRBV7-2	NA	ASSSGVTQY
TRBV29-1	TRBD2	SVEVGSGGRQETQY
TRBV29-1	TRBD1	SAGTVAYEQY
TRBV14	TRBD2	ASSDSGSISYNEQF
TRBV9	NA	ASSVGGVTYEQY
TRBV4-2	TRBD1	ASSPDRGVTGELF
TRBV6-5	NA	ASSPPPANTGELF
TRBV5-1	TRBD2	ASSFGGRGLDEQF
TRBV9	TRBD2	ASSTGLAGFTYEQY
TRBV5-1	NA	ASSSKQGHGYT
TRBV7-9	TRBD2	ASSLMTSGYNEQF
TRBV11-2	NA	ASSLGDWETQY
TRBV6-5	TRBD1	ASSYRQGSQPQH
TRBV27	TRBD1	ASRADRENTEAF
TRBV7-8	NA	ASSPTGEEQY
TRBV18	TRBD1	ASSPSTGANYGYT
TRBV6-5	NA	ASSYNGLAWGEQY
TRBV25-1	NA	ASSENTGNTEAF
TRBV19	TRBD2	ASTSLAGGYNEQF
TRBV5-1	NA	ASSLGGLATDTQY
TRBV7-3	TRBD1	ASSFQTGAVTEAF
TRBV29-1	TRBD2	SVASGSHEQF
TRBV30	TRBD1	AWRARQGKGQPQH
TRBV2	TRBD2	ASPGGSPYEQY
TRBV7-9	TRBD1	ASSLALRDRGFSEAF
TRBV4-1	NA	ASSLQGQSTTNEKLF
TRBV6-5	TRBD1	ASSQGAQGEQF
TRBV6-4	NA	ASSDSSVGATDTQY
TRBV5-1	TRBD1	ASSRDRVSEKLF
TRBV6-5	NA	ASSSPPYEQY
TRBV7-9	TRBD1	ASSHANRGNYGYT
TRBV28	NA	ASSFGGSTPDTQY
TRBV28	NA	ASSLGGPNEKLF
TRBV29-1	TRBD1	SVEVDRSNYGYT
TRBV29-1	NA	SAGGGQVNTEAF
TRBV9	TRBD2	ASSVAGAGVSEQF
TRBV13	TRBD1	ASSLSGTAQRNTIY
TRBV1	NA	TSSPTGGALSYNSPLH
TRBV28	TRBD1	ASLDRDVYEQY
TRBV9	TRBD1	ASSGTGAISGNTIY
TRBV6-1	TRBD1	ATAGGNGNTIY